Shown below are 4 T cell receptor beta chains from a single sample sequenced in a study of shared clonotypes between healthy human individuals. The table came from immunoSEQ multiplex PCR; TCRdb's copy has only in-frame clones and leaves some out. The table includes roughly 2,500,000 clones, approximately 93% detected once. Material: naive CD4+ T cells from PBMCs. The subset is: CD45RA+ positively selected. The receptors here all came from a man aged 18 to 30 in good health. Some clones in this sample may be carry-over from other donors' samples.

V is TRBV5-4 and J is TRBJ1-2; D gene ambiguous. The CDR3 runs to 13 residues. The germline V gene encodes CDR1 SGHNT and CDR2 YYREEE (reference sequence). V lost 1 base to trimming and J lost 7 bases, with 11 bases between them. CDR3 coding DNA: TGTGCCAGCAGCTTGTATGGGGTTTCTGGCTACACCTTC. Residues: CASSLYGVSGYTF.

This chain joins TRBV30 and TRBJ2-2; D is perhaps TRBD2 (5 bases). CDR3 length: 14 residues. V lost 3 bases to trimming and J lost 1 base, with 9 bases between them. CDR1 GTSNPN and CDR2 SVGIG come from the germline V gene (reference sequence). CDR3 DNA sequence: TGTGCCTGGAGGAGCGGATGGAACACCGGGGAGCTGTTTTTT. Translation: CAWRSGWNTGELFF.

The chain links TRBV21-1 to TRBJ2-3. TRBV21-1 is noted as a pseudogene. The CDR3 has 14 residues. CDR3 region: CASSKNASTDTQYF. CDR3 nucleotide sequence: TGTGCCAGCAGCAAAAATGCTAGCACAGATACGCAGTATTTT.

The genes are TRBV19 and TRBJ2-3; 10 nucleotides align to TRBD1. Germline values: CDR1 LNHDA, CDR2 SQIVND (reference sequence). This CDR3 comprises 14 residues. The V and J ends lost 6 bases and 5 bases, in that order; junction bases with no gene match: 5. CDR3 loop: CASRDRGHEDTQYF. The CDR3 region has the DNA TGTGCCAGTAGAGACAGGGGGCATGAAGATACGCAGTATTTT.